Presented here are 5 T cell receptor beta chains from one specimen sequenced in a study of T cell changes during pregnancy in multiple sclerosis. The protocol was immunoSEQ multiplex PCR, while the TCRdb copy is restricted to in-frame clones and leaves out a portion. The repertoire holds 35,000 or so clones, with 70% to 90% as singletons. Sequenced here: CD4+ T cells from peripheral blood mononuclear cells, sampled in the first trimester of pregnancy. The source is a female donor with multiple sclerosis, enrolled in a pregnancy study.

The chain links TRBV6-6 to TRBJ1-1; D not resolved. CDR1 is MNHNY and CDR2 is SVGAGI in the germline V gene (reference sequence). V dropped 4 bases and J dropped 4 bases, with 13 bases sitting between them. This CDR3 contains 14 residues. CDR3 sequence reads: CASSFTPSGTEAFF. CDR3 DNA sequence: TGTGCCAGCAGTTTCACACCCTCTGGCACTGAAGCTTTCTTT.

The V call is TRBV7-2, the J call TRBJ2-6; 10 positions agree with TRBD1. Trimming cost V 2 bases and J 6 bases; bases outside gene matches: 4. This CDR3 is 16 amino acids long. Looked up from germline, CDR1 is SGHTA and CDR2 is FQGNSA. This CDR3 reads CASSLSGTGVANVLTF. CDR3 nucleotides: TGTGCCAGCAGCTTATCCGGGACAGGGGTGGCCAACGTCCTGACTTTC.

The chain combines TRBV6-5 with TRBJ1-4; the match to TRBD1 covers 7 bases. The CDR3 loop spans 13 amino acids. The germline gives CDR1 MNHEY, CDR2 SVGAGI. V was pared by 8 bases and J by 7 bases, with 7 bases of the junction left unmatched. The CDR3 bases are TGTGCCAGCCGTGGACAGGCCTTTGAAAAACTGTTTTTT. Translation gives CASRGQAFEKLFF.

The chain links TRBV6-1 to TRBJ1-2, with D unresolved. Germline V gene data show CDR1 as MNHNS and CDR2 as SASEGT. CDR3 length: 14 amino acids. Trimming removed 6 bases from V and 8 bases from J, with 19 bases in between. CDR3 in DNA: TGTGCCAGCAGCCTCCCCAGCGAGTCGGTGGGCTACACCTTC. Protein sequence: CASSLPSESVGYTF.

The chain links TRBV10-3 to TRBJ2-1; 9 bases align to TRBD1. The CDR3 loop spans 15 amino acids. The trim removed 5 bases at V and 8 bases at J, leaving 10 bases unmatched. Germline assignment: CDR1 ENHRY and CDR2 SYGVKD. The CDR3 DNA reads TGTGCCATCAGTCCGACAGGGGGTAGCAGCGATGAGCAGTTCTTC. Protein product: CAISPTGGSSDEQFF.